This T cell receptor (beta chain) was captured by sequencing in a study of memory CD4+ T cells and cytomegalovirus serostatus (dated 2019 in TCRdb). With regard to the full study: A total of roughly 33 healthy Belgian adults, of whom 9 were CMV seropositive and about 25 were CMV seronegative, were included in the cohort. To replicate a published TCR-based CMV serostatus classifier, the study sequenced CD4+ memory TCRbeta repertoires from a Belgian cohort whose cytomegalovirus serostatus was known.

Genomic DNA was extracted from sorted cells with the Quick-DNA Microprep Kit. Amplification of TCRbeta DNA was done with the immunoSEQ hsTCRbeta kit, following the protocol from the manufacturer. An Illumina MiSeq instrument was used to sequence the TCRbeta libraries. As for how the authors treated the data: After out-of-frame sequences were removed, 2,204,828 distinct TCRbeta sequences remained, averaging around 66,000 per individual. Each individual was scored according to the count of roughly 160 previously reported CMV-associated TCRbeta sequences and the total productive distinct TCRbeta count. A beta-binomial model was reimplemented in Python, and scikit-learn random forests with default parameters were trained on US cohort data. On the Belgian cohort, classifier performance was reported as the median AUC, along with percentile confidence intervals, across 10,000 bootstrap iterations. TCRdb provides this immuneACCESS table in a form limited to in-frame rearrangements. Some clones are lacking; in checked studies, under half of them reflect an unresolved V gene, and why the rest are absent is not known. V and J calls and clone size come straight from that table; D and trimming were deduced from the DNA. The sample records some 50,000 clones, 70% to 80% of which are singletons. The ten largest make up under 2% of the sample.

The CDR3 sequence holds 13 residues, the cysteine and phenylalanine included. Only the CDR3 portion is preserved as DNA: 39 bases, with reading frame beginning at the first base. CDR1 and CDR2 are read off the germline V gene as SGHDT and YYEEEE. V trim: 6 bases; J trim: 2 bases; unmatched bases: 4. With respect to this clone: What this receptor recognizes is not known. Per-base qualities were not stored, and no clone one base away is much larger.

General findings and caveats noted by the study authors: Results were interpreted as suggesting that the CMV-associated TCR signature is largely present in the CD4+ memory repertoire. Of about 180 previously reported CMV-associated TCRbeta sequences, approximately 64 appeared in the CD4+ memory repertoires, each in one to five individuals. For predicting CMV serostatus, the median bootstrapped AUC was about 0.96 using the original framework and about 0.89 using a US-trained random forest. On the Belgian cohort, the classifier based on the original framework reached a median bootstrapped AUC of 0.95, with a 95% CI of 0.76-1.00. Only CD4+CD45RO+ memory cells were sequenced, in contrast to the original study, in which naive and memory CD4+ and CD8+ populations were covered.

Single viable CD3+CD4+CD8-CD45RO+ cells were sorted as memory CD4+ T cells on a FACSAria II. CMV serostatus was determined using a Roche Elecsys assay that detects serum IgG against CMV pp150, pp28, p38 and p52. Following thawing, total CD4+ T cells were enriched through positive selection using CD4 magnetic microbeads. The samples came from a different study that was designed specifically to examine the CD4+ T cell memory repertoire. Peripheral blood mononuclear cells were isolated and cryopreserved following standard operating procedures; serum was stored at -80 °C. Staining used CD3-PerCP (BW264/56), CD4-APC (RPA-T4), CD45RO-PE (UCHT1) and CD8-Pacific Orange (3B5) antibodies, with Sytox blue excluding non-viable cells.

The clonotype was recovered from an adult in good health and CMV-seronegative. Source material: memory CD4+ T cells from blood. The sequence joins TRBV5-6 to TRBJ1-2; 7 bases in the junction line up with TRBD1. The CDR3 loop reads CASTWGQNYGYTF. The DNA sequence reads TGTGCCAGCACCTGGGGACAGAACTATGGCTACACCTTC.